Following are 24 T cell receptor beta chains from one sample sequenced in a study of blood T cell repertoires in COVID-19 (dated by TCRdb to about 2020). The library relied on the immunoSEQ multiplex PCR assay. TCRdb holds this immuneACCESS table with in-frame rearrangements only. Some clones are missing; in checked studies, unresolved V genes explain under half, and the rest has no known cause. The sample table holds some 280,000 clones, of which roughly 85% were seen once. Of the sample, under 3.5% is held by the ten largest clones. The sequenced sample consisted of peripheral blood. Receptors were obtained from a young woman with active or convalescent COVID-19.

The chain couples TRBV2 to TRBJ1-5; D remains ambiguous. The CDR3 covers 13 residues. The germline V and J ends were trimmed by 8 bases and 6 bases, with 14 bases remaining between them. Germline loops: CDR1 SNHLY, CDR2 FYNNEI. This chain's CDR3 is CASVIGRAQPQHF. CDR3 coding DNA: TGTGCCAGCGTTATAGGGAGGGCTCAGCCCCAGCATTTT.

The rearrangement uses TRBV5-4 and TRBJ1-2; TRBD1 might be the D (6 bases). Per germline, CDR1 SGHNT and CDR2 YYREEE (reference sequence). The length of the CDR3 is 15 residues. Trimming removed 0 bases at V and 4 bases at J, with 13 bases between. CDR3: CASSLGKGVSYGYTF. DNA for the CDR3: TGTGCCAGCAGCTTGGGGAAGGGGGTTTCCTATGGCTACACCTTC.

The chain uses TRBV12-3 or TRBV12-4 and TRBJ1-2, with 7 bases matching TRBD1. Losses at the gene ends were 6 bases for V and 4 bases for J; bases not matched to a gene: 5. The CDR3 consists of 13 residues. This CDR3 reads CASSHGTVYGYTF. Here the CDR3 DNA reads TGTGCCAGCAGCCATGGGACAGTCTATGGCTACACCTTC.

The chain combines TRBV28 with TRBJ1-2, with D possibly TRBD1 on 5 matching bases. This CDR3 contains 14 residues. V lost 7 bases, J lost 0 bases, and 12 bases lay in between. The germline gives CDR1 MDHEN, CDR2 SYDVKM. The CDR3 sequence is CASMVRDSNYGYTF. The CDR3 DNA is TGTGCCAGCATGGTCAGGGACTCTAACTATGGCTACACCTTC.

The V and J genes are TRBV6-5 and TRBJ2-3; a possible D gene is TRBD2 (5 bases). V lost 3 bases to trimming and J lost 4 bases, with 11 bases between them. Germline assignment: CDR1 MNHEY and CDR2 SVGAGI. This CDR3 contains 14 residues. CDR3 region: CASSYGQEADTQYF. The CDR3 bases are TGTGCCAGCAGTTATGGTCAGGAGGCAGATACGCAGTATTTT.

J is TRBJ2-5 and V is TRBV15, with a possible D match to TRBD2 (5 bases). This CDR3 is built from 13 residues. CDR1 is LNHNV and CDR2 is YYDKDF in the germline V gene (reference sequence). Between the trimmed V and J ends, which lost 1 base and 4 bases, there was a span of 7 bases. CDR3 DNA: TGTGCCACCAGCAGAGGGCTAGCAGAGACCCAGTACTTC. Translated: CATSRGLAETQYF.

The V and J genes are TRBV10-3 and TRBJ2-7; 11 bases align to TRBD1. The V gene end was trimmed by 6 bases and the J gene end by 1 base; junction bases not matched to a gene: 2. Per the germline V gene, CDR1 is ENHRY and CDR2 is SYGVKD. The CDR3 totals 14 residues. In DNA form, the CDR3 reads TGTGCCATCAGGGGACAGGGGGGGTCCTACGAGCAGTACTTC. Its translation: CAIRGQGGSYEQYF.

This clone was detected once. The chain joins TRBV5-1 to TRBJ2-5; 9 nucleotides match TRBD2. The CDR3 extends over 16 amino acids. J was trimmed by 6 bases and V by 0 bases; bases with no gene match: 9. The germline V gene has CDR1 SGHRS and CDR2 YFSETQ. CDR3 in DNA: TGCGCCAGCAGCTTGGAAGGCGGGGGGGCCAGGAAGACCCAGTACTTC. This codes for CASSLEGGGARKTQYF.

The rearrangement links TRBV9 to TRBJ1-6; 7 bases agree with TRBD1. CDR3 length equals 15 residues. CDR1 is SGDLS and CDR2 is YYNGEE in the germline V gene. Trimming took 0 bases from V and 8 from J; bases not matched to a gene: 5. CDR3 in DNA: TGTGCCAGCAGCGTAGAGACAGGGCCCGATTCACCCCTCCACTTT. Translated, it gives CASSVETGPDSPLHF. Based on the CDR3 plus reference TRBV9 and TRBJ1-6, the full variable domain is DSGVTQTPKHLITATGQRVTLRCSPRSGDLSVYWYQQSLDQGLQFLIQYYNGEERAKGNILERFSAQQFPDLHSELNLSSLELGDSALYFCASSVETGPDSPLHFGNGTRLTVT.

This clone was observed a single time. The chain uses TRBV4-2 and TRBJ1-1; TRBD1 matches at 8 bases. This CDR3 has 16 amino acids. Germline-derived CDR1 and CDR2 are LGHNA and YNFKEQ. V lost 4 bases and J lost 4; bases outside the gene matches: 11. CDR3 in amino acids: CASSPRPGGEGTEAFF. The CDR3, as DNA: TGTGCCAGCAGCCCGAGGCCAGGGGGCGAAGGCACTGAAGCTTTCTTT.

The chain uses TRBV27 and TRBJ2-7; 7 nucleotides line up with TRBD1. Per germline, CDR1 MNHEY and CDR2 SMNVEV (reference sequence). The CDR3 runs to 15 residues. With 0 bases clipped from V and 3 bases from J, the junction kept 5 bases outside the gene matches. The CDR3 bases are TGTGCCAGCAGTTTATCAGGGGGCAATTTCTACGAGCAGTACTTC. It yields the protein CASSLSGGNFYEQYF.

The chain employs TRBV19 and TRBJ1-5; 8 bases are shared with TRBD1. The V and J ends lost 5 bases and 0 bases, in that order; junction bases with no gene match: 9. Looked up from germline, CDR1 is LNHDA and CDR2 is SQIVND (reference sequence). The length of the CDR3 is 17 residues. The CDR3 bases are TGTGCCAGTAGTCCCCCACAGGGGGGGTATAGCAATCAGCCCCAGCATTTT. Protein product: CASSPPQGGYSNQPQHF.

This clone was counted a few times. The chain combines TRBV5-5 with TRBJ1-1; D gene unclear. The CDR3 totals 15 residues. V shed 0 bases and J shed 4 bases, with 13 bases lying between them. The germline gives CDR1 SGHKS, CDR2 YYEKEE (reference sequence). CDR3 residues: CASSLGPGEGTEAFF. In nucleotides, the CDR3 is TGTGCCAGCAGCTTGGGCCCCGGGGAGGGCACTGAAGCTTTCTTT.

The chain employs TRBV11-2 and TRBJ2-3; D may be TRBD1 (6 bases). CDR3 length: 16 amino acids. Germline CDR1 SGHAT, CDR2 FQNNGV. Trimming cost V 4 bases and J 0 bases, with 14 bases left between them. Here the CDR3 reads CASSSWGPASTDTQYF. CDR3 DNA: TGTGCCAGCAGCTCGTGGGGGCCAGCTAGCACAGATACGCAGTATTTT.

V is TRBV5-6 and J is TRBJ2-7; TRBD1 agrees at 8 bases. Germline trimming cut 3 bases from V and 7 bases from J; bases unmatched to any gene: 9. The CDR3 is made up of 14 amino acids. Germline assignment: CDR1 SGHDT and CDR2 YYEEEE. CDR3: CASSSYRGSGEQYF. In DNA, the CDR3 is TGTGCCAGCAGCTCGTACAGGGGGTCGGGTGAGCAGTACTTC.

The count of this clone is one. The chain links TRBV29-1 to TRBJ2-2, with 8 bases lining up with TRBD1. The CDR3 length is 16 residues. Germline trimming cut 0 bases from V and 3 bases from J; bases unmatched to any gene: 6. The germline V gene has CDR1 SQVTM and CDR2 ANQGSEA. CDR3 DNA: TGCAGCGTTGAAGAAAGGACAGGGCTTTACACCGGGGAGCTGTTTTTT. Its protein product is CSVEERTGLYTGELFF.

The chain links TRBV6-6 to TRBJ1-2; the match to TRBD1 covers 7 bases. The CDR3 totals 15 residues. Germline CDR1 and CDR2: MNHNY and SVGAGI (reference sequence). Trimming cost V 5 bases and J 3 bases; bases outside gene matches: 9. The CDR3 sequence: CASSRSAGTDYGYTF. In DNA, the CDR3 is TGTGCCAGCAGTCGATCAGCCGGGACAGACTATGGCTACACCTTC.

The chain is built from TRBV7-9 and TRBJ2-7, with D possibly matching TRBD1 (6 bases). The CDR3 is made up of 12 amino acids. Trimming pared 5 bases from V and 5 bases from J, leaving 10 bases between. Germline V gene lookup returns CDR1 SEHNR and CDR2 FQNEAQ (reference sequence). DNA of the CDR3: TGTGCCAGCAGCCGTTCAGGGGACGAGCAGTACTTC. This codes for CASSRSGDEQYF.

The chain links TRBV20-1 to TRBJ2-5; the D is unclear. CDR1 and CDR2 from the germline V gene are DFQATT and SNEGSKA (reference sequence). This CDR3 spans 11 amino acids. The V gene lost 3 bases and the J gene lost 3 bases, with 5 bases spanning the gap. The CDR3 is CSARAEETQYF. The CDR3 region has the DNA TGCAGTGCTAGGGCTGAAGAGACCCAGTACTTC.

The chain joins TRBV14 to TRBJ2-5, with D perhaps matching TRBD2 (5 bases). Germline loops: CDR1 SGHDN, CDR2 FVKESK. The CDR3 spans 13 residues. V was clipped by 1 base and J by 2 bases, with 5 bases between them. The CDR3 bases are TGTGCCAGCAGCCAAGGCGGGCAAGAGACCCAGTACTTC. Its protein is CASSQGGQETQYF.

The chain couples TRBV5-1 to TRBJ1-3, with D unresolved. Trimming took 0 bases from V and 4 from J, leaving 11 bases between them. Per the germline V gene, CDR1 is SGHRS and CDR2 is YFSETQ. This CDR3 comprises 15 residues. The DNA of the CDR3 is TGCGCCAGCAGCTTGGATGGAGGCCAGGGAAACACCATATATTTT. Encoded protein: CASSLDGGQGNTIYF.

The chain carries TRBV28 and TRBJ2-7, with D uncertain. Germline CDR1 reads MDHEN; CDR2 reads SYDVKM. Between the trimmed V and J ends, which lost 6 bases and 4 bases, there was a span of 7 bases. This CDR3 is built from 11 residues. The CDR3 coding sequence is TGTGCCAGCAGGGCCGCATACGAGCAGTACTTC. Translation gives CASRAAYEQYF. The full variable domain, in which reference TRBV28 and TRBJ2-7 provide the parts outside the CDR3, is DVKVTQSSRYLVKRTGEKVFLECVQDMDHENMFWYRQDPGLGLRLIYFSYDVKMKEKGDIPEGYSVSREKKERFSLILESASTNQTSMYLCASRAAYEQYFGPGTRLTVT.

The V call is TRBV5-1, the J call TRBJ2-7, with 8 nucleotides matching TRBD1. The junction had 8 bases not matched to a gene; V was cut back by 0 bases and J by 3 bases. Germline loops: CDR1 SGHRS, CDR2 YFSETQ. The CDR3 contains 16 residues. CDR3 loop: CASSLAPPGQGYEQYF. CDR3 bases: TGCGCCAGCAGCTTGGCCCCCCCAGGACAGGGCTACGAGCAGTACTTC.

CDR3 residues: CASSQETGGSGYNSPLHF. In DNA form, the CDR3 reads TGTGCCAGCAGCCAAGAAACAGGGGGATCAGGATATAATTCACCCCTCCACTTT. The V and J genes are TRBV4-2 and TRBJ1-6; 8 bases match TRBD1. This CDR3 is 18 amino acids long. Germline V gives CDR1 LGHNA, CDR2 YNFKEQ. V dropped 0 bases and J dropped 4; count of bases not matched to a gene: 8.